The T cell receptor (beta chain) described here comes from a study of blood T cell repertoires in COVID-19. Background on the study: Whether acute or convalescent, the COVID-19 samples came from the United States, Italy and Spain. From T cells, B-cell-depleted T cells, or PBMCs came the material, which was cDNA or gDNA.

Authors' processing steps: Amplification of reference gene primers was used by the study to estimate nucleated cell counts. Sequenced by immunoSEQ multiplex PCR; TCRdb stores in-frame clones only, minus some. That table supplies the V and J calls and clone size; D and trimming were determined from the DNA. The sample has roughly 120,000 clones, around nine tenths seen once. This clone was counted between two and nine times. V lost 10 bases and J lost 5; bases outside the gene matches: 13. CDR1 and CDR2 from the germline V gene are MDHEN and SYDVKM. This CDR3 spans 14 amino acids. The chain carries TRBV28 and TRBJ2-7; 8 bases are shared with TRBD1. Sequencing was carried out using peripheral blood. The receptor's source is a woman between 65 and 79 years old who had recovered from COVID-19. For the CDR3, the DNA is TGTGCCATCCTCGGTGGACAGGGATCCCACGAGCAGTACTTC. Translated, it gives CAILGGQGSHEQYF.